Below, 18 T cell receptor beta chains from the same sample are listed, as sequenced in a study of T cell responses to AZD1222 COVID-19 vaccine. The protocol was immunoSEQ multiplex PCR, while the TCRdb copy is restricted to in-frame clones and leaves out a portion. Here the sample spans 84,000 or so clones, 80% to 90% being singletons. Sequencing was performed on peripheral blood, taken on day 0 of AZD1222 vaccination. The receptors originated from an adult in good health.

This clone has a single count. CDR3 DNA sequence: TGCGCCAGCAGCTCGACAGGAGGGAACACTGAAGCTTTCTTT. Its protein product is CASSSTGGNTEAFF. V gene TRBV5-1 combines with J gene TRBJ1-1; D is perhaps TRBD1 (6 bases). CDR1 is SGHRS, CDR2 YFSETQ, per germline. CDR3 length equals 14 residues. V gave up 3 bases and J gave up 1 base, with 10 bases separating them.

The chain uses TRBV4-1 and TRBJ1-1; the D is unclear. Germline CDR1 MGHRA, CDR2 YSYEKL. The CDR3 covers 15 residues. V was trimmed by 1 base and J by 0 bases, leaving 9 bases between them. The CDR3 nucleotides read TGCGCCAGCAGCCAAGCTCGAGATCTGAACACTGAAGCTTTCTTT. Amino acids: CASSQARDLNTEAFF.

This chain joins TRBV19 and TRBJ1-2; D is ambiguous. The CDR3 is 16 residues long. V lost 5 bases and J lost 0, with 16 bases in between. Germline CDR1 and CDR2: LNHDA and SQIVND (reference sequence). The CDR3 sequence is CASSGPSTYSNYGYTF. For the CDR3, the DNA is TGTGCCAGTAGTGGCCCTTCTACATATTCTAACTATGGCTACACCTTC.

This chain uses TRBV20-1 with TRBJ2-7, with D perhaps TRBD1 (6 bases). In germline, CDR1 is DFQATT, CDR2 SNEGSKA (reference sequence). Trimming removed 2 bases at V and 9 bases at J, with 11 bases between. This CDR3 region has 11 residues. Here the CDR3 reads CSARQGHWQYF. CDR3 coding DNA: TGCAGTGCTAGACAGGGGCATTGGCAGTACTTC.

The chain is built from TRBV7-9 and TRBJ2-1, with D possibly TRBD2 on 5 matching bases. There are 18 residues in the CDR3. Per germline, CDR1 SEHNR and CDR2 FQNEAQ (reference sequence). The V gene lost 5 bases and the J gene lost 3 bases, with 23 bases spanning the gap. For the CDR3, the DNA is TGTGCCAGCAGCCCCGTCCGGGGAGCCTCCCTCGACTACAATGAGCAGTTCTTC. As protein: CASSPVRGASLDYNEQFF.

The sample holds one count of this clone. This chain links TRBV2 with TRBJ1-5; D is ambiguous. Germline V CDR1 and CDR2: SNHLY, FYNNEI. This CDR3 comprises 15 residues. V lost 4 bases and J lost 2, with 12 bases in between. CDR3 residues: CASSVGDTGNQPQHF. The CDR3 bases are TGTGCCAGCAGTGTTGGCGACACGGGCAATCAGCCCCAGCATTTT.

The chain uses TRBV5-4 and TRBJ2-5; either TRBD1 or TRBD2 may fit D (6 bases each). The length of the CDR3 is 17 residues. Germline CDR1 reads SGHNT; CDR2 reads YYREEE (reference sequence). V lost 1 base and J 9 bases, leaving 25 bases between the germline ends. CDR3 bases: TGTGCCAGCAGCTTGTGGACCGGGAGCACCCGGGGGCTGTCCCAGTACTTC. Encoded protein: CASSLWTGSTRGLSQYF.

CDR3 loop: CASSPDWSAGPTF. In DNA form, the CDR3 reads TGTGCCAGCAGCCCCGATTGGTCCGCCGGACCGACCTTC. The rearrangement joins TRBV7-3 to TRBJ1-2, with D unresolved. Germline loops: CDR1 SGHTA, CDR2 FQGTGA. V was cut by 5 bases and J by 14 bases, with 21 bases left in between. The CDR3 consists of 13 residues.

The gene calls are TRBV10-1 and TRBJ2-4; 12 bases line up with TRBD2. CDR1 and CDR2 (germline): WNHNN, SYGVQD (reference sequence). The CDR3 loop spans 18 amino acids. Trimming cost V 1 base and J 6 bases; bases outside gene matches: 10. CDR3 nucleotide sequence: TGCGCCAGCAGTGAGTTTTTCCCGACTAGCGGGGGACCAAACATTCAGTACTTC. Protein sequence: CASSEFFPTSGGPNIQYF.

This clone was seen more than once but under ten times. The chain uses TRBV5-1 and TRBJ1-6, with no clear D. This CDR3 comprises 13 residues. Germline values: CDR1 SGHRS, CDR2 YFSETQ. Deletions cut 0 bases from V and 5 bases from J, with 3 bases between. CDR3 amino acids: CASSLADNSPLHF. Written as DNA, the CDR3 is TGCGCCAGCAGCTTGGCCGATAATTCACCCCTCCACTTT.

This clone was counted a single time. J is TRBJ1-3 and V is TRBV18; the match to TRBD1 covers 9 bases. In germline, CDR1 is KGHSH, CDR2 LQKENI. This CDR3 has 15 amino acids. V was pared by 5 bases and J by 4 bases, with 6 bases of the junction left unmatched. The CDR3 sequence is CASSKSGTGGNTIYF. The CDR3 nucleotides are TGTGCCAGCTCAAAATCCGGGACAGGGGGAAACACCATATATTTT.

This chain links TRBV5-1 with TRBJ1-1; D gene unclear. Deletions cut 1 base from V and 12 bases from J, with 10 bases between. Germline V gene sequence: CDR1 SGHRS, CDR2 YFSETQ. The CDR3 totals 11 residues. In DNA form, the CDR3 reads TGCGCCAGCAGCTTGTACCCGAACACTTTCTTT. Translation: CASSLYPNTFF.

The CDR3 loop is CASSLGQGDGYTF. CDR3 nucleotides: TGTGCCAGCAGCCTCGGACAGGGCGATGGCTACACCTTC. This chain connects TRBV13 to TRBJ1-2; 8 bases are a match to TRBD1. V shed 5 bases and J 6 bases; nucleotides not matched to a gene: 5. The CDR3 totals 13 residues. Germline-derived CDR1 and CDR2 are PRHDT and FYEKMQ (reference sequence).

The chain is built from TRBV5-8 and TRBJ1-2; possible D gene TRBD1, 6 bases. This CDR3 contains 14 residues. Germline V gene lookup returns CDR1 SGHTS and CDR2 YDEGEE. The V end was cut by 1 base, the J end by 2 bases, with 9 bases between. The CDR3 spells CASSLRGANYGYTF. CDR3 DNA sequence: TGTGCCAGCAGCTTGCGGGGGGCGAACTATGGCTACACCTTC.

The chain is built from TRBV5-1 and TRBJ1-1, with 7 bases matching TRBD1. Looked up from germline, CDR1 is SGHRS and CDR2 is YFSETQ. The ends lost 4 bases at V and 1 base at J; junction bases unmatched: 13. CDR3 size: 17 residues. CDR3 in DNA: TGCGCCAGCAGCCCGACAGGGACAATAGGAGGGAACACTGAAGCTTTCTTT. It translates to CASSPTGTIGGNTEAFF.

This chain joins TRBV9 and TRBJ1-3; D uncertain. Germline assignment: CDR1 SGDLS and CDR2 YYNGEE. Between the trimmed V and J ends, which lost 6 bases and 0 bases, there was a span of 7 bases. The CDR3 covers 13 residues. For the CDR3, the DNA is TGTGCCAGCACGGGAAACTCTGGAAACACCATATATTTT. It specifies CASTGNSGNTIYF. Full variable domain (remainder filled in from reference TRBV9 and TRBJ1-3): DSGVTQTPKHLITATGQRVTLRCSPRSGDLSVYWYQQSLDQGLQFLIQYYNGEERAKGNILERFSAQQFPDLHSELNLSSLELGDSALYFCASTGNSGNTIYFGEGSWLTVV.

The rearrangement uses TRBV7-9 and TRBJ2-5; D is unclear. This CDR3 has 15 amino acids. The V end was cut by 5 bases, the J end by 1 base, with 14 bases between. The germline V gene encodes CDR1 SEHNR and CDR2 FQNEAQ (reference sequence). CDR3 region: CASSTAAAPQETQYF. The CDR3 bases are TGTGCCAGCAGCACAGCCGCGGCCCCCCAAGAGACCCAGTACTTC.

This clone was seen just once. The chain carries TRBV6-5 and TRBJ2-2; 10 bases map to TRBD1. CDR3 size: 15 residues. The trim removed 2 bases at V and 6 bases at J, leaving 3 bases unmatched. Germline V gene data show CDR1 as MNHEY and CDR2 as SVGAGI. The CDR3 reads CASSYRDRGPGELFF. CDR3 in DNA: TGTGCCAGCAGTTACCGAGACAGGGGGCCCGGGGAGCTGTTTTTT.